This T cell receptor (beta chain) was documented in a study of OX40 agonist ivuxolimab in advanced cancers. Whole-study findings and limits: No determination was made of the antigen specificity of the expanded peripheral T cells.

The CDR3 contains 11 residues. The germline V gene has CDR1 DFQATT and CDR2 SNEGSKA (reference sequence). The V end was cut by 6 bases, the J end by 6 bases, with 12 bases between. Assay used: immunoSEQ multiplex PCR; TCRdb lists only in-frame clones, some missing. This table holds 80,000 to 100,000 clones, around 90% found once. Note on this clone: Its antigen is not known.

This chain connects TRBV20-1 to TRBJ2-7, with D perhaps TRBD1 (6 bases). The sample in question was CD4+ or CD8+ T cells sorted from blood, obtained in a trial of the OX40 agonist ivuxolimab. The sequence was collected from an adult with an advanced solid tumor such as melanoma, head and neck, liver or kidney cancer. For the CDR3, the DNA is TGCAGTGCAATACAGGGTCTCGAGCAGTACTTC. It encodes CSAIQGLEQYF.